This TCR beta chain was found in a study of blood T cells in healthy people across ages. V was clipped by 8 bases and J by 4 bases; unmatched bases: 7. This CDR3 comprises 13 residues. The second PCR ran 7 to 11 cycles with a sample-barcoded 5' primer and J-beta primers. TCRdb reprocessed the 5' RACE reads with MiXCR, giving one entry per CDR3 protein. The sample records around 1.7 million distinct CDR3 sequences, roughly 30% being singletons. This clonotype appeared many times. The sequencing input was blood. The rearrangement links TRBV12-3 or TRBV12-4 to TRBJ1-2, with 7 bases that match TRBD1. The receptor's source is a woman in her twenties or thirties in good health. The CDR3 protein is CASGPGTAYGYTF. The CDR3 nucleotides are TGTGCCAGCGGACCCGGGACAGCCTATGGCTACACCTTC.